Each of the 18 T cell receptor beta chains below was sequenced from the same sample in a study of blood T cell repertoires in COVID-19. TCRdb keeps only in-frame clones here, not all; method: immunoSEQ multiplex PCR. The sample carries almost 350,000 clones, more than 70% recorded once. Input material: PBMCs or T cells enriched from blood (not recorded which). All receptors derive from a woman aged 25 to 39 who had been exposed to COVID-19.

The V gene is TRBV28, the J gene TRBJ1-6, with unresolved D. Trimming pared 4 bases from V and 12 bases from J, leaving 16 bases between. CDR3 length equals 14 residues. CDR1 MDHEN and CDR2 SYDVKM come from the germline V gene. CDR3 protein: CASSYPLLSRPLHF. The CDR3 DNA sequence: TGTGCCAGCAGTTACCCCCTATTGAGTAGACCCCTCCACTTT.

The chain employs TRBV19 and TRBJ2-3, with 11 bases fitting TRBD2. The CDR3 contains 14 residues. CDR1 LNHDA and CDR2 SQIVND come from the germline V gene (reference sequence). The junction had 2 bases not matched to a gene; V was cut back by 7 bases and J by 2 bases. This CDR3 is CASTSGRHTDTQYF. The CDR3 coding sequence is TGTGCCAGTACTAGCGGGAGGCACACAGATACGCAGTATTTT.

This clone was picked up a small number of times. The chain links TRBV25-1 to TRBJ1-1; 7 bases map to TRBD1. The CDR3 totals 16 residues. V lost 3 bases, J lost 0 bases, and 7 bases stayed unmatched. Germline V gene sequence: CDR1 MGHDK, CDR2 SYGVNS. DNA of the CDR3: TGTGCCAGCAGTGACCAGAAGACAGGGATGAACACTGAAGCTTTCTTT. Residues: CASSDQKTGMNTEAFF.

The CDR3 DNA reads TGTGCCAGCAGGATAGCTAGCGGGAGGGCGACAGATACGCAGTATTTT. Its protein product is CASRIASGRATDTQYF. The V gene is TRBV28, the J gene TRBJ2-3; 12 nucleotides agree with TRBD2. The germline CDR1 and CDR2 sequences are MDHEN and SYDVKM. The CDR3 is 16 residues long. The trim removed 6 bases at V and 3 bases at J, leaving 7 bases unmatched.

This clone was picked up one time. The chain links TRBV4-1 to TRBJ1-1; a weak D match, TRBD1 (5 bases). The CDR3 is 16 residues long. Trimming removed 1 base from V and 0 bases from J, with 12 bases in between. Germline V CDR1 and CDR2: MGHRA, YSYEKL. For the CDR3, the DNA is TGCGCCAGCAGCCAAGGGCCCCAGGGAATGAACACTGAAGCTTTCTTT. It is translated as CASSQGPQGMNTEAFF.

This clone was counted a few times. The V gene is TRBV7-9, the J gene TRBJ2-2; 7 bases fit TRBD2. V shed 7 bases and J 5 bases; nucleotides not matched to a gene: 10. There are 15 residues in the CDR3. Germline V gene lookup returns CDR1 SEHNR and CDR2 FQNEAQ (reference sequence). CDR3 DNA sequence: TGTGCCAGCACTTTACTAGCGTTGGAGACCGGGGAGCTGTTTTTT. This gives the protein CASTLLALETGELFF.

In this sample, this clone turned up once. This chain links TRBV27 with TRBJ2-3; 13 bases line up with TRBD2. The germline V gene has CDR1 MNHEY and CDR2 SMNVEV (reference sequence). Germline trimming cut 5 bases from V and 7 bases from J; bases unmatched to any gene: 12. The CDR3 has 17 amino acids. The CDR3 bases are TGTGCCAGCAGTCCAGGGACTAGCGGGACGTTCATTTATACGCAGTATTTT. It yields the protein CASSPGTSGTFIYTQYF.

This chain connects TRBV27 to TRBJ1-1; no clear D. V was shortened by 2 bases and J by 1 base, with 5 bases between the two germline ends. Germline lookup yields CDR1 MNHEY and CDR2 SMNVEV (reference sequence). This CDR3 contains 13 residues. The CDR3 is CASSLAANTEAFF. CDR3 nucleotides: TGTGCCAGCAGTTTAGCGGCGAACACTGAAGCTTTCTTT.

CDR3 amino acids: CASSLDSNYGYTF. The CDR3 DNA sequence: TGTGCCAGCAGTCTGGACAGTAACTATGGCTACACCTTC. V and J are TRBV2 and TRBJ1-2; TRBD1 might be the D (6 bases). Germline V gene data show CDR1 as SNHLY and CDR2 as FYNNEI. The CDR3 is made up of 13 amino acids. V gave up 5 bases and J gave up 1 base, with 8 bases separating them. Using reference TRBV2 and TRBJ1-2 for the parts outside the CDR3, the full variable domain is EPEVTQTPSHQVTQMGQEVILRCVPISNHLYFYWYRQILGQKVEFLVSFYNNEISEKSEIFDDQFSVERPDGSNFTLKIRSTKLEDSAMYFCASSLDSNYGYTFGSGTRLTVV.

The V gene is TRBV15, the J gene TRBJ2-3; TRBD2 matches 7 bases. CDR1 LNHNV and CDR2 YYDKDF come from the germline V gene (reference sequence). This CDR3 is 17 amino acids long. J gave up 0 bases and V 1 base, and 7 bases lay outside the gene matches. The CDR3 nucleotides are TGTGCCACCAGCAGAGTCGGGGGGTTGGCTAGCACAGATACGCAGTATTTT. Translated, it gives CATSRVGGLASTDTQYF.

The J gene is TRBJ1-6, the V gene TRBV7-8; 8 positions match TRBD1. After removal of 2 bases from V and 9 bases from J, the junction contained 6 bases not matched to a gene. Germline values: CDR1 SGHVS, CDR2 FQNEAQ. The CDR3 consists of 15 residues. This CDR3 is CASSLRTGMRSPLHF. The CDR3 DNA follows: TGTGCCAGCAGCTTACGGACAGGGATGCGTTCACCCCTCCACTTT.

The chain joins TRBV30 to TRBJ2-1, with 9 nucleotides matching TRBD2. CDR1 and CDR2 (germline): GTSNPN, SVGIG (reference sequence). This CDR3 is built from 15 residues. Unmatched junction bases numbered 7, after V lost 4 bases and J lost 3 bases. CDR3 DNA: TGTGCCTGGATGTCAAGCGGGAGGAACTACAATGAGCAGTTCTTC. This encodes CAWMSSGRNYNEQFF.

The V call is TRBV11-2, the J call TRBJ2-2, with D tentatively TRBD1 (6 bases). Trimming removed 7 bases from V and 4 bases from J, with 13 bases in between. CDR1 is SGHAT and CDR2 is FQNNGV in the germline V gene. This CDR3 is 14 amino acids long. The CDR3 nucleotides read TGTGCCAGCAAGGGGGAAGGGGTCACCGGGGAGCTGTTTTTT. Amino acid sequence: CASKGEGVTGELFF. The full variable domain, completed using reference TRBV11-2 and TRBJ2-2, is EAGVAQSPRYKIIEKRQSVAFWCNPISGHATLYWYQQILGQGPKLLIQFQNNGVVDDSQLPKDRFSAERLKGVDSTLKIQPAKLEDSAVYLCASKGEGVTGELFFGEGSRLTVL.

This chain connects TRBV11-3 to TRBJ1-1, with no clear D. The CDR3 is made up of 15 amino acids. CDR1 and CDR2 (germline): SGHNT, YENEEA. V was shortened by 8 bases and J by 0 bases, with 16 bases between the two germline ends. The CDR3 spells CASPGEGTMNTEAFF. The CDR3 coding sequence is TGTGCCAGCCCCGGGGAGGGCACTATGAACACTGAAGCTTTCTTT.

J is TRBJ1-2 and V is TRBV19; D gene uncertain. The CDR3 sequence is 12 residues long. Germline values: CDR1 LNHDA, CDR2 SQIVND (reference sequence). With 9 bases removed from V and 3 bases from J, the gap between germline ends came to 11 bases. CDR3 coding DNA: TGTGCCAGCAGAGGAGGGTACTATGGCTACACCTTC. Translating it yields CASRGGYYGYTF.

The chain links TRBV5-1 to TRBJ2-2, with no clear D. The CDR3 is made up of 16 amino acids. With 3 bases removed from V and 0 bases from J, the gap between germline ends came to 12 bases. Germline V gives CDR1 SGHRS, CDR2 YFSETQ. CDR3 residues: CASSSRAAANTGELFF. Written as DNA, the CDR3 is TGCGCCAGCAGCTCCCGCGCGGCCGCGAACACCGGGGAGCTGTTTTTT.

This clone has a handful of counts. The chain is built from TRBV2 and TRBJ2-7; 8 positions agree with TRBD1. The germline V gene encodes CDR1 SNHLY and CDR2 FYNNEI. After removal of 9 bases from V and 2 bases from J, the junction contained 6 bases not matched to a gene. This CDR3 region has 13 residues. The CDR3 spells CASNPGQAYEQYF. CDR3 sequence (DNA): TGTGCCAGTAATCCGGGACAGGCCTACGAGCAGTACTTC.

The V and J genes are TRBV27 and TRBJ1-3; 8 bases line up with TRBD1. This CDR3 is built from 15 residues. CDR1 MNHEY and CDR2 SMNVEV come from the germline V gene (reference sequence). V lost 2 bases, J lost 2 bases, and 2 bases stayed unmatched. The CDR3 region has the DNA TGTGCCAGCAGTTTAAGCAGGGGGCCTGGAAACACCATATATTTT. Its protein product is CASSLSRGPGNTIYF.